The following is a T cell receptor beta chain sequence with its context. Antigen specificity is unknown. 13 Jbeta primers and 60 Vbeta primers were used for the PCR. Repertoires were generated with immunoSEQ multiplex PCR, while TCRdb's copy carries only in-frame clones and drops some. Of some 95,000 clones in the sample, less than 70% were seen once. These data come from a study of cytomegalovirus exposure and HLA in healthy donors. Study conclusions and caveats: In vitro, a few CMV-associated chains proved specific for CMV antigens.

Sequencing used PBMCs. The sequence was obtained from a female donor in good health and CMV-seronegative.

The CDR3 DNA is TGTGCCAGCAGTGAGGGGGCGGAAGAAGGGACTGAAGCTTTCTTT. Protein product: CASSEGAEEGTEAFF. The chain employs TRBV6-1 and TRBJ1-1; D possibly corresponds to TRBD1 (6 bases). The CDR3 runs 15 residues. Germline CDR1 MNHNS, CDR2 SASEGT. Trimming left V 3 bases short and J 5 bases short, with 16 bases between.